Listed here is a single T cell receptor (beta chain). Clones were read by immunoSEQ multiplex PCR, and TCRdb kept only the in-frame ones, dropping some. The sample contains over 80,000 clones, roughly 80% of which appear only once. Between the trimmed V and J ends, which lost 0 bases and 6 bases, there was a span of 9 bases. The CDR3 runs to 13 residues. Germline lookup yields CDR1 GTSNPN and CDR2 SVGIG (reference sequence). The sample comes from a study of control samples from healthy donors and cancer patients. The genes are TRBV30 and TRBJ1-5; D is unclear. This sequence was found in a man aged 25 to 40 in good health. Specimen: blood. CDR3 loop: CAWSVGPFQPQHF. The CDR3 coding sequence is TGTGCCTGGAGTGTTGGGCCCTTTCAGCCCCAGCATTTT.